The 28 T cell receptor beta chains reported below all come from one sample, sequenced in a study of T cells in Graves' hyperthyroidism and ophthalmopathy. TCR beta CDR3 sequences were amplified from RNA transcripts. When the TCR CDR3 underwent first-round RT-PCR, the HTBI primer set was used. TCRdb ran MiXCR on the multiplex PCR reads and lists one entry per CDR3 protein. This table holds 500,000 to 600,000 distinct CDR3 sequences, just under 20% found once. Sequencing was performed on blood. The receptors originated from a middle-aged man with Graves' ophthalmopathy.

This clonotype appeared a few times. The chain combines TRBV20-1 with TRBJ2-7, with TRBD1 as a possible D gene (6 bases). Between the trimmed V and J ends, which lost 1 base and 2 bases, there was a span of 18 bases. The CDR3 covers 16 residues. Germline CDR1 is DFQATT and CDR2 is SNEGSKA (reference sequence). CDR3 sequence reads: CSARVLSDSPPYEQYF. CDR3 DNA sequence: TGCAGTGCTAGAGTTCTGTCGGACAGCCCCCCCTACGAGCAGTACTTC.

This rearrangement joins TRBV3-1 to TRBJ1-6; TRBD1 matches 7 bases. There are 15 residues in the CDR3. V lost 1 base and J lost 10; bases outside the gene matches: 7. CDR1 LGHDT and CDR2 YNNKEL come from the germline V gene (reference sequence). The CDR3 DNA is TGTGCCAGCAGCCAAGGCTTACAGGGGAGATCACCCCTCCACTTT. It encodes CASSQGLQGRSPLHF. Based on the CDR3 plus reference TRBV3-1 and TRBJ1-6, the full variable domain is DTAVSQTPKYLVTQMGNDKSIKCEQNLGHDTMYWYKQDSKKFLKIMFSYNNKELIINETVPNRFSPKSPDKAHLNLHINSLELGDSAVYFCASSQGLQGRSPLHFGNGTRLTVT.

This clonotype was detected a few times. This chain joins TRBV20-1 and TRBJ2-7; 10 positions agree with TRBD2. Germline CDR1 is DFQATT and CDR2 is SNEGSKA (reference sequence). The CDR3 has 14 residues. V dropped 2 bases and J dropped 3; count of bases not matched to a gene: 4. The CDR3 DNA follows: TGCAGTGCTAGAACTAGCGGGGACAACTACGAGCAGTACTTC. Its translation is CSARTSGDNYEQYF.

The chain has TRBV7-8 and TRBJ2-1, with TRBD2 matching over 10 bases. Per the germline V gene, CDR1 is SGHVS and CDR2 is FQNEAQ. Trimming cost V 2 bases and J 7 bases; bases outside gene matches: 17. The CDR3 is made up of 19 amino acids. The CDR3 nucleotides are TGTGCCAGCAGCTTATGGCTCCGGCTTCTAGCGGGAGAGGGGAATGAGCAGTTCTTC. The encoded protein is CASSLWLRLLAGEGNEQFF.

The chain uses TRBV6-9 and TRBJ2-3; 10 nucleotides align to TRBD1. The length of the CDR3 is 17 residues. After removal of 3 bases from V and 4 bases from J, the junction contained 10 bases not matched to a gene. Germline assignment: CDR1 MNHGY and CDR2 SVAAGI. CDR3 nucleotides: TGTGCCAGCAGTTACCAAAACGGACAGGGGGGCCCAGATACGCAGTATTTT. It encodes CASSYQNGQGGPDTQYF.

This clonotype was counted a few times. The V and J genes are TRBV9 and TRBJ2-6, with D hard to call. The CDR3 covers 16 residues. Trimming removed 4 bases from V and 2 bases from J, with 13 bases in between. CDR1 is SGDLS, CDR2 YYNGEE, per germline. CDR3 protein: CASSQTLRTGANVLTF. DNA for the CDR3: TGTGCCAGCAGCCAAACCCTAAGGACTGGGGCCAACGTCCTGACTTTC.

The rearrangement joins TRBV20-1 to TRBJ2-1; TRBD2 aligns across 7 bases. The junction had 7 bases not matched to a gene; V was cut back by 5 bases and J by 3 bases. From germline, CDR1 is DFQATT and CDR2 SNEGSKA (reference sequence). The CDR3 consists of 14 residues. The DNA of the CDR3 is TGCAGTGCTGACAAACTAGCGCTCTACAATGAGCAGTTCTTC. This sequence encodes CSADKLALYNEQFF.

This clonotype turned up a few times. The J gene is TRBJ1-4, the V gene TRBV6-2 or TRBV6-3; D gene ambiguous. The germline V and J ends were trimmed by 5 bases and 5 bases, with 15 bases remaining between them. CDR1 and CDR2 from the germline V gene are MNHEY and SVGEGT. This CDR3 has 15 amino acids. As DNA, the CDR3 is TGTGCCAGCAGTCCTCACGGGCCGGGAAATGAAAAACTGTTTTTT. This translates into CASSPHGPGNEKLFF.

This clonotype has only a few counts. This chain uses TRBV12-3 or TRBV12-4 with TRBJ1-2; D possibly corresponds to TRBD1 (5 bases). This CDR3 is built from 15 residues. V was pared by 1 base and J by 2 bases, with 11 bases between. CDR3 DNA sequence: TGTGCCAGCAGTTTAGGCAGGGTAATAAACTATGGCTACACCTTC. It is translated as CASSLGRVINYGYTF.

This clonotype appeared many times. The CDR3 DNA reads TGCGCCAGCAGCTGGGACTTAAACACTGAAGCTTTCTTT. This gives the protein CASSWDLNTEAFF. V and J are TRBV5-1 and TRBJ1-1; the D gene is possibly TRBD1 (5 bases). Germline V gene lookup returns CDR1 SGHRS and CDR2 YFSETQ. The CDR3 covers 13 residues. The V gene lost 3 bases and the J gene lost 2 bases, with 8 bases spanning the gap. The variable domain in full, with the rest retrieved from reference TRBV5-1 and TRBJ1-1, is KAGVTQTPRYLIKTRGQQVTLSCSPISGHRSVSWYQQTPGQGLQFLFEYFSETQRNKGNFPGRFSGRQFSNSRSEMNVSTLELGDSALYLCASSWDLNTEAFFGQGTRLTVV.

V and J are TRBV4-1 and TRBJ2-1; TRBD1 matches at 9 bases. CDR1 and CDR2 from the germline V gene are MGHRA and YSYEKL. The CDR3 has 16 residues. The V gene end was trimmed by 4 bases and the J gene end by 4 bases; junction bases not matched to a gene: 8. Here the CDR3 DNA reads TGCGCCAGCAGCCTGGTGGACAGGGGAGATTACAATGAGCAGTTCTTC. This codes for CASSLVDRGDYNEQFF.

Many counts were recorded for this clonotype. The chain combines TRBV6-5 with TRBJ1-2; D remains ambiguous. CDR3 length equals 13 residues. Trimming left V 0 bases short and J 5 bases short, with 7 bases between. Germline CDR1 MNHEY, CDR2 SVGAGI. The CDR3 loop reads CASSYSEAYGYTF. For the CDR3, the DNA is TGTGCCAGCAGTTACTCGGAGGCGTATGGCTACACCTTC.

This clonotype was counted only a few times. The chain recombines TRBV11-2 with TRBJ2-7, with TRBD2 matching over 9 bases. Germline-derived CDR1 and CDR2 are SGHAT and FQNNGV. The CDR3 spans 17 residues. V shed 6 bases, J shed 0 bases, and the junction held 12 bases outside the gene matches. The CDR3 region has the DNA TGTGCCAGCAGTTACTCCCCTAGCGGGACAAACTCCTACGAGCAGTACTTC. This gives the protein CASSYSPSGTNSYEQYF.

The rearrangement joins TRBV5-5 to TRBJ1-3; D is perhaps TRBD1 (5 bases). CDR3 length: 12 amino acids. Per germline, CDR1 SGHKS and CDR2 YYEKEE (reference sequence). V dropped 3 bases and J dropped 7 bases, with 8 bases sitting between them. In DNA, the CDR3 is TGTGCCAGCAGCTGGAAGGGGAACACCATATATTTT. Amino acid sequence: CASSWKGNTIYF.

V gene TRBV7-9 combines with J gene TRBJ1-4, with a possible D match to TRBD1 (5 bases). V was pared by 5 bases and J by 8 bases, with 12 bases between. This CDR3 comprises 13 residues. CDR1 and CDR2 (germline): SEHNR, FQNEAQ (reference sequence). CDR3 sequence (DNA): TGTGCCAGCAGCCCTCAGGACACCGAAAAACTGTTTTTT. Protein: CASSPQDTEKLFF.

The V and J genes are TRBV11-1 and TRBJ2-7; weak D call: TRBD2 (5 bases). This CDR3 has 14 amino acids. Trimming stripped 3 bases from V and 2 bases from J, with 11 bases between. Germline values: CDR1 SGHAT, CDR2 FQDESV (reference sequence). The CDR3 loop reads CASSLSSVAYEQYF. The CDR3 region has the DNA TGTGCCAGCAGCTTGAGTAGCGTCGCCTACGAGCAGTACTTC.

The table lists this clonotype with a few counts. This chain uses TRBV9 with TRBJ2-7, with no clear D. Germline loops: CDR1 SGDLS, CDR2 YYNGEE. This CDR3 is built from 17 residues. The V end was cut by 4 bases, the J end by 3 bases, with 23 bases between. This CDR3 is CASSPQPLTHVDYEQYF. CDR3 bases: TGTGCCAGCAGCCCACAACCACTGACGCACGTTGACTACGAGCAGTACTTC.

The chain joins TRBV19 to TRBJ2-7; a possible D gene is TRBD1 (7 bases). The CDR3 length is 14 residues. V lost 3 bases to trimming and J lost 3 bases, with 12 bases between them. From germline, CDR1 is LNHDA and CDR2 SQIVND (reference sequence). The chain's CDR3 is CASSMRGQSYEQYF. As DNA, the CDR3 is TGTGCCAGTAGTATGCGGGGACAGAGCTACGAGCAGTACTTC.

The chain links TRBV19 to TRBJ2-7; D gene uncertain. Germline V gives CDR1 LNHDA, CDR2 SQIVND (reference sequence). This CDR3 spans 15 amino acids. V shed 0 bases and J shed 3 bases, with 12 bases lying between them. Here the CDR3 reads CASSIETKGLYEQYF. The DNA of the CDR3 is TGTGCCAGTAGTATAGAGACCAAAGGGCTCTACGAGCAGTACTTC.

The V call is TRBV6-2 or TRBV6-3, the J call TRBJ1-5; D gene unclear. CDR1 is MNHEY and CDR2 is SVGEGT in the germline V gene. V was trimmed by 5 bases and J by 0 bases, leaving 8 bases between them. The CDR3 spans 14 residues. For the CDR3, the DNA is TGTGCCAGCAGTGCACAGTCTAGCAATCAGCCCCAGCATTTT. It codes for CASSAQSSNQPQHF.

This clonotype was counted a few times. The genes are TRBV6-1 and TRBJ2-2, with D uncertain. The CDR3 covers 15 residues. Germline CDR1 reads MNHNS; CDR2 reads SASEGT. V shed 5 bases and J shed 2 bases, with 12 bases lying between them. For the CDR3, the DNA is TGTGCCAGCAGTTATGTGAAAGAAAACACCGGGGAGCTGTTTTTT. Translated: CASSYVKENTGELFF.

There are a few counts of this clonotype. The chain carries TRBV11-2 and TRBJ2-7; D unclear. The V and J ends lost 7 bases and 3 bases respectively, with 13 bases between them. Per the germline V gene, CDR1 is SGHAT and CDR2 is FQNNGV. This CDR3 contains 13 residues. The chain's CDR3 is CASTPAPYYEQYF. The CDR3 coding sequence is TGTGCCAGCACCCCGGCCCCCTACTACGAGCAGTACTTC.

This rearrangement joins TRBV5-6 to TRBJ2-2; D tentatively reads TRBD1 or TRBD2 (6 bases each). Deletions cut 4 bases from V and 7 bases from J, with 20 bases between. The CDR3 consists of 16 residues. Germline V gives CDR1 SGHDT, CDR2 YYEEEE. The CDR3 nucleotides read TGTGCCAGCAGCCTAGGATACGGGGGCAATAACGGGGAGCTGTTTTTT. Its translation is CASSLGYGGNNGELFF.

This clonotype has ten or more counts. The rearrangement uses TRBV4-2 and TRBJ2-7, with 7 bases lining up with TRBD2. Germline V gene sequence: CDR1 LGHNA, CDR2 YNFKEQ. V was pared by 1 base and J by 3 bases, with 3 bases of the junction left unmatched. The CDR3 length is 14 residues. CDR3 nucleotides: TGTGCCAGCAGCCAAGCACTAGCGATCTACGAGCAGTACTTC. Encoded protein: CASSQALAIYEQYF.

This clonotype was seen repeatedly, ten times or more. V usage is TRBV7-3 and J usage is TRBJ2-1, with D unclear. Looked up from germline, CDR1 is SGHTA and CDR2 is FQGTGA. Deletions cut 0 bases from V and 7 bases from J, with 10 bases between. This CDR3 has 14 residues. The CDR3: CASSLTGGSNEQFF. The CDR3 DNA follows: TGTGCCAGCAGCTTAACTGGCGGCAGTAATGAGCAGTTCTTC.

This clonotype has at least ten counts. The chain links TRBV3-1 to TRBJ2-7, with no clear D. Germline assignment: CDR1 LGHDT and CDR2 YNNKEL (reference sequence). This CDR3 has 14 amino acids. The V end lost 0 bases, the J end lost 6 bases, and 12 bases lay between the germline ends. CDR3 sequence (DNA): TGTGCCAGCAGCCAAGAACCCCGCGTTGGCGAGCAGTACTTC. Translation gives CASSQEPRVGEQYF.

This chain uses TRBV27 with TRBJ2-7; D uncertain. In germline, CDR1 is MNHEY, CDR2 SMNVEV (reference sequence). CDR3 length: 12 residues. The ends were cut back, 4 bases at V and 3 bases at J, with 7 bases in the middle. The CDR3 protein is CASSSSIYEQYF. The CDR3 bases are TGTGCCAGCAGTTCCTCGATCTACGAGCAGTACTTC.

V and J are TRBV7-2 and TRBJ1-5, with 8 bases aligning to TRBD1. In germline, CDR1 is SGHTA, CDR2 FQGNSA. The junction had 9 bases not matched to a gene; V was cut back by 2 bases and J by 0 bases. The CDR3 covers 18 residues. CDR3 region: CASSLHRGGGYSNQPQHF. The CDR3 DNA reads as TGTGCCAGCAGCTTACACAGGGGGGGGGGTTATAGCAATCAGCCCCAGCATTTT.